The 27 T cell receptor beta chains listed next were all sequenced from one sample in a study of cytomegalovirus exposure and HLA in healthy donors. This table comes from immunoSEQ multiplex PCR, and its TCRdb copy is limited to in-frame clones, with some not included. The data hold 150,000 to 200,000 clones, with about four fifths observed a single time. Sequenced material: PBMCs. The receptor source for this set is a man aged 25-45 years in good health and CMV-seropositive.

In nucleotides, the CDR3 is TGTGCCATCAGTGAACTAGACCCGAACACCGGGGAGCTGTTTTTT. Protein: CAISELDPNTGELFF. The chain carries TRBV10-3 and TRBJ2-2; D is perhaps TRBD2 (5 bases). Between the trimmed V and J ends, which lost 3 bases and 0 bases, there was a span of 8 bases. The germline V gene has CDR1 ENHRY and CDR2 SYGVKD. This CDR3 is built from 15 residues.

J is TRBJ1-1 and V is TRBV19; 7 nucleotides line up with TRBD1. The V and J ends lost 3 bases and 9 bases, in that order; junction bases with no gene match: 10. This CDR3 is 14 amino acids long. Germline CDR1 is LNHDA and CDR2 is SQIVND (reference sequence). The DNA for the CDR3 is TGTGCCAGTAGTATGACTTTAGGGGGCAGGCAAGCTTTCTTT. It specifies CASSMTLGGRQAFF.

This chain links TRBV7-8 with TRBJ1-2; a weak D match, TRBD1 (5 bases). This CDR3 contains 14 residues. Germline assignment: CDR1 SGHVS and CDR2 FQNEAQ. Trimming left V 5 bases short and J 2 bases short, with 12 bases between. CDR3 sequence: CASSEPPGNYGYTF. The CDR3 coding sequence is TGTGCCAGCAGCGAACCCCCAGGGAACTATGGCTACACCTTC.

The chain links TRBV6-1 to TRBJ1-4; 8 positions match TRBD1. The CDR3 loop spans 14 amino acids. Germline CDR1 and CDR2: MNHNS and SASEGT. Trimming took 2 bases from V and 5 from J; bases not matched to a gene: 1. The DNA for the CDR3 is TGTGCCAGCAGTGAACCAGGGGGCAATGAAAAACTGTTTTTT. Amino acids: CASSEPGGNEKLFF.

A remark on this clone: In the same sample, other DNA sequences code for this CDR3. The CDR3 DNA reads TGTGCCAGCAGCCTAGGGACAAATGAGCAGTTCTTC. Protein product: CASSLGTNEQFF. The chain recombines TRBV11-2 with TRBJ2-1; the D gene is possibly TRBD1 (6 bases). The V end lost 5 bases, the J end lost 7 bases, and 9 bases lay between the germline ends. CDR1 and CDR2 from the germline V gene are SGHAT and FQNNGV. The CDR3 sequence is 12 residues long.

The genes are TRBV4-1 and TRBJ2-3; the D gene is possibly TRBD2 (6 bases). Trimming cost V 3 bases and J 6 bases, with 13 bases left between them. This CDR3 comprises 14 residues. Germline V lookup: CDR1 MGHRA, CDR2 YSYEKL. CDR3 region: CASSQDAGSDTQYF. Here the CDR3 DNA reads TGCGCCAGCAGCCAGGACGCGGGGTCGGATACGCAGTATTTT.

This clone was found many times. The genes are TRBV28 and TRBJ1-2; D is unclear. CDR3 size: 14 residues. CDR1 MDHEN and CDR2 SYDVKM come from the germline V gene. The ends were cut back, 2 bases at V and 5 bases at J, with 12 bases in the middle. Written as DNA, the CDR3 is TGTGCCAGCAGTTTAGGGCTGACCGAATATGGCTACACCTTC. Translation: CASSLGLTEYGYTF.

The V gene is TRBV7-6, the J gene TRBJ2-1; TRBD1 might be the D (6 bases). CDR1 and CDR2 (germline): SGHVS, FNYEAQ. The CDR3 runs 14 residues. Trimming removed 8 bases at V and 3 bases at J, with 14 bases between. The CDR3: CASSRTASYNEQFF. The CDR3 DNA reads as TGTGCCAGCTCCCGGACAGCTAGCTACAATGAGCAGTTCTTC.

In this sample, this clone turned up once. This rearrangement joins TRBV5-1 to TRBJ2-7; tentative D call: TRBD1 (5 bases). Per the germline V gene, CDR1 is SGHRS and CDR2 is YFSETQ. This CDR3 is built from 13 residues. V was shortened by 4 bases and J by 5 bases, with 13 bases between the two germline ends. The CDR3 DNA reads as TGCGCCAGCAGCCGGCCCCCAGGGAACGAGCAGTACTTC. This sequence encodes CASSRPPGNEQYF.

The CDR3 coding sequence is TGTGCCAGTAGTATGGACAGGGTCGGTTCTGAAGCTTTCTTT. This translates into CASSMDRVGSEAFF. This chain connects TRBV19 to TRBJ1-1; 8 bases line up with TRBD1. The junction had 6 bases not matched to a gene; V was cut back by 3 bases and J by 6 bases. The germline V gene has CDR1 LNHDA and CDR2 SQIVND (reference sequence). The CDR3 consists of 14 residues.

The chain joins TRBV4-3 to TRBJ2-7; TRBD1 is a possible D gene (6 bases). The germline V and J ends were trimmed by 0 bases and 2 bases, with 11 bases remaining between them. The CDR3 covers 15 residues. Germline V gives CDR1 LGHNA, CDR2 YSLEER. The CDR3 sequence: CASSQDRQGPYEQYF. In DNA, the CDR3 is TGCGCCAGCAGCCAAGATCGTCAGGGGCCCTACGAGCAGTACTTC.

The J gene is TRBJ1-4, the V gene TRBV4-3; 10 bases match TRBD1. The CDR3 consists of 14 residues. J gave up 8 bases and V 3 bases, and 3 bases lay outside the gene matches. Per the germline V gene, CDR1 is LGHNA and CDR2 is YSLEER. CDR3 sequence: CASSHGTGDEKLFF. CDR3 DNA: TGCGCCAGCAGCCACGGGACAGGGGACGAAAAACTGTTTTTT.

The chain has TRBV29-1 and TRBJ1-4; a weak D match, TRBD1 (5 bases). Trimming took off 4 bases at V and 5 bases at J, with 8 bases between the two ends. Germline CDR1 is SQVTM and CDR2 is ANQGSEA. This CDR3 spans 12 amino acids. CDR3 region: CSVGRTNEKLFF. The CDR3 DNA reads TGCAGCGTTGGCCGGACAAATGAAAAACTGTTTTTT.

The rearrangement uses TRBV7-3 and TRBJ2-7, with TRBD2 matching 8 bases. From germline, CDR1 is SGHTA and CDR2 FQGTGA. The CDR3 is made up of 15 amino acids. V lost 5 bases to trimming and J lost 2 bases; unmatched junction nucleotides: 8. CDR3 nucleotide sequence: TGTGCCAGCAGCATCCAAAGCGGGGGTGCCTACGAGCAGTACTTC. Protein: CASSIQSGGAYEQYF.

The CDR3 protein is CASRGVQETQYF. The CDR3 DNA reads TGCGCCAGCAGGGGAGTCCAAGAGACCCAGTACTTC. The V and J genes are TRBV10-1 and TRBJ2-5; possibly TRBD2 for D (5 bases). The CDR3 loop spans 12 amino acids. The V and J ends lost 6 bases and 1 base respectively, with 6 bases between them. Germline CDR1 WNHNN, CDR2 SYGVQD (reference sequence).

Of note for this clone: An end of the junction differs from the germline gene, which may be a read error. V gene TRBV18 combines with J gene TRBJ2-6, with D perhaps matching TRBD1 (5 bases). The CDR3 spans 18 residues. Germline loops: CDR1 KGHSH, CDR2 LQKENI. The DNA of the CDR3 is TGTGCCAGCTCATCCCTACTGGACATTTCAAAGTCGGGCCAACGTCCTGACTTC. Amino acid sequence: CASSSLLDISKSGQRPDF.

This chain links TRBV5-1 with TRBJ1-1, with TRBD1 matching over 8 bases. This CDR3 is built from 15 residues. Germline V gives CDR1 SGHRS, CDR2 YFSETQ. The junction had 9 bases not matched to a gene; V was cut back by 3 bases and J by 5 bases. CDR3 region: CASSYVTGDGTEAFF. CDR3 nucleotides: TGCGCCAGCAGCTACGTGACAGGGGACGGAACTGAAGCTTTCTTT.

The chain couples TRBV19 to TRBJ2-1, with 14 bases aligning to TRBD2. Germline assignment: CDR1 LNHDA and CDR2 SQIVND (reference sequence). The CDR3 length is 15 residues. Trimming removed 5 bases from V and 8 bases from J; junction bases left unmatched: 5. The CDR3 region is CASSSGTSGRHEQFF. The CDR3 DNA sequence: TGTGCCAGTAGTTCAGGGACTAGCGGGAGACATGAGCAGTTCTTC.

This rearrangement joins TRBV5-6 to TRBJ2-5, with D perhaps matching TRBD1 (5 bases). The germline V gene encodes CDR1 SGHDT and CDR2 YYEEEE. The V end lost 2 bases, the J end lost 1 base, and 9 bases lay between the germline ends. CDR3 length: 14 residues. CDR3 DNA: TGTGCCAGCAGCTTTATACAGGTCCAAGAGACCCAGTACTTC. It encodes CASSFIQVQETQYF.

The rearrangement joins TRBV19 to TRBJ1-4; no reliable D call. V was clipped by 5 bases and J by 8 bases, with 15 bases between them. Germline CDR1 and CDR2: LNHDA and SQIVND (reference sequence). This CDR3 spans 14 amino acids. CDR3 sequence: CASSPDPGGEKLFF. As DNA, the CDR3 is TGTGCCAGTAGTCCGGATCCAGGTGGGGAAAAACTGTTTTTT.

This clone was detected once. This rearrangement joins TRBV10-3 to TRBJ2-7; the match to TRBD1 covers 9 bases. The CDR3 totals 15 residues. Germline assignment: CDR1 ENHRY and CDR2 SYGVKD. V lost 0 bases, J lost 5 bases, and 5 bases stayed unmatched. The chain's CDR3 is CAISESRGTGNEQYF. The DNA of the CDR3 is TGTGCCATCAGTGAGTCTAGGGGGACAGGGAACGAGCAGTACTTC.

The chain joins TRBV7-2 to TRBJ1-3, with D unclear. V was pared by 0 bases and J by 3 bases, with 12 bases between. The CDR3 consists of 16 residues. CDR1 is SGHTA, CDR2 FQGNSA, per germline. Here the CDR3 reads CASSLARGLGGNTIYF. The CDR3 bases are TGTGCCAGCAGCTTAGCGCGCGGTCTCGGTGGAAACACCATATATTTT.

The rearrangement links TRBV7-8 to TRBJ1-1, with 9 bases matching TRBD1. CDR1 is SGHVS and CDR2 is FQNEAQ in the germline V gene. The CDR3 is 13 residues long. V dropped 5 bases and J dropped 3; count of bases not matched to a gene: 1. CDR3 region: CASSRDRDTEAFF. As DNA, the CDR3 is TGTGCCAGCAGCCGGGACAGGGACACTGAAGCTTTCTTT.

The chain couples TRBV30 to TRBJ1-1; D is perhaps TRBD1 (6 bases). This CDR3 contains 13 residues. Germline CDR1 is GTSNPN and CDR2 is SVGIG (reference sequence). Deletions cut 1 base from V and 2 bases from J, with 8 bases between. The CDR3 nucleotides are TGTGCCTGGAGTGGGACAGCAAACACTGAAGCTTTCTTT. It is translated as CAWSGTANTEAFF.

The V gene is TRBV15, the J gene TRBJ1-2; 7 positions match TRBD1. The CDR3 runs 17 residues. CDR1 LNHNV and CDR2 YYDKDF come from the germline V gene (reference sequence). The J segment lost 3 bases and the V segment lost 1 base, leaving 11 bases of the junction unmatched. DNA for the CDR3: TGTGCCACCAGCAGAGGGGCAGGGGGTTGGAAGGACTATGGCTACACCTTC. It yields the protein CATSRGAGGWKDYGYTF.

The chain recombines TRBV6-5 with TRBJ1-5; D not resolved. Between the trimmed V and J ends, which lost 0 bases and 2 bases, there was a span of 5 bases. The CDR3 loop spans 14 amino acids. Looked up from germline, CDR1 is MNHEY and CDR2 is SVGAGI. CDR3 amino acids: CASSYSIGNQPQHF. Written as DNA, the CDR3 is TGTGCCAGCAGTTACTCGATAGGCAATCAGCCCCAGCATTTT.

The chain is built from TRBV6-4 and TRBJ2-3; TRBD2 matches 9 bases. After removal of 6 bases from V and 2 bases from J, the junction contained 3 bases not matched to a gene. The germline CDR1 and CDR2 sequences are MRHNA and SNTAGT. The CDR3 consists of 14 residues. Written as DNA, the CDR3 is TGTGCCAGCAGGGCGGGAGGGGCCACAGATACGCAGTATTTT. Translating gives CASRAGGATDTQYF.